This TCR beta chain was profiled in a study of cytomegalovirus exposure and HLA in healthy donors. Data came from immunoSEQ multiplex PCR; TCRdb stores just in-frame clones and leaves some out. The table lists 250,000 to 300,000 clones, just over 85% of them singletons, with over 0.95% in the top ten. V lost 1 base, J lost 7 bases, and 5 bases stayed unmatched. This CDR3 contains 15 residues. The germline CDR1 and CDR2 sequences are SGHTA and FQGNSA. This receptor was taken from a woman younger than 30 in good health and CMV-seronegative. The chain carries TRBV7-2 and TRBJ1-4; 8 nucleotides agree with TRBD1. The sample consisted of PBMCs. DNA for the CDR3: TGTGCCAGCAGCTTAGGGAGCAGGGGGCTTGAAAAACTGTTTTTT. The encoded protein is CASSLGSRGLEKLFF. Variable domain in full (rest from reference TRBV7-2 and TRBJ1-4): GAGVSQSPSNKVTEKGKDVELRCDPISGHTALYWYRQSLGQGLEFLIYFQGNSAPDKSGLPSDRFSAERTGGSVSTLTIQRTQQEDSAVYLCASSLGSRGLEKLFFGSGTQLSVL.